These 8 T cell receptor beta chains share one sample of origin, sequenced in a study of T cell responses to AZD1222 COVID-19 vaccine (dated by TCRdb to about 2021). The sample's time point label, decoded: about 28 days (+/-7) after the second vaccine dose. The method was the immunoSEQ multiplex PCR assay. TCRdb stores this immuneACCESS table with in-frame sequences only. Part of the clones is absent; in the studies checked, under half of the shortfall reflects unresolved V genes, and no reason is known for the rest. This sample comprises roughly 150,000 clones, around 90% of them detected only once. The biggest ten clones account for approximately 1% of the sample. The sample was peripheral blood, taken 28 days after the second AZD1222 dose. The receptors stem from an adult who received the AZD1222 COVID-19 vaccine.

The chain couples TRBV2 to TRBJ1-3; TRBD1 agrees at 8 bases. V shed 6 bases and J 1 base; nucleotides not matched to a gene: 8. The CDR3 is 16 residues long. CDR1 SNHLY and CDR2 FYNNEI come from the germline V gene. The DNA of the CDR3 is TGTGCCAGCAGGGTTACGACAGGGGTTTCTGGAAACACCATATATTTT. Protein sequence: CASRVTTGVSGNTIYF.

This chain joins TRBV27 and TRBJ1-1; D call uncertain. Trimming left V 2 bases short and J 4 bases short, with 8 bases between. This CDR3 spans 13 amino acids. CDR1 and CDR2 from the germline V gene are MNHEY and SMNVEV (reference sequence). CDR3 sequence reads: CASSLEGTTEAFF. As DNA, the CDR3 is TGTGCCAGCAGTTTAGAGGGAACCACTGAAGCTTTCTTT.

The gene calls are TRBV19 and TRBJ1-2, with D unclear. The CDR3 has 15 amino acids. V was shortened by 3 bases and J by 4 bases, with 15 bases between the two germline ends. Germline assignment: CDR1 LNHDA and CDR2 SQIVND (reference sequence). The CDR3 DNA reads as TGTGCCAGTAGTATTACTCAATTAGAGTCCTATGGCTACACCTTC. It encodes CASSITQLESYGYTF.

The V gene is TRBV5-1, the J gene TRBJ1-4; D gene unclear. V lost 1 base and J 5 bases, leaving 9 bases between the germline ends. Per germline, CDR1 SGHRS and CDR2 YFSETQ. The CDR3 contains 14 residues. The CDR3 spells CASSLSSVNEKLFF. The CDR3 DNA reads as TGCGCCAGCAGCTTGTCGTCAGTCAATGAAAAACTGTTTTTT.

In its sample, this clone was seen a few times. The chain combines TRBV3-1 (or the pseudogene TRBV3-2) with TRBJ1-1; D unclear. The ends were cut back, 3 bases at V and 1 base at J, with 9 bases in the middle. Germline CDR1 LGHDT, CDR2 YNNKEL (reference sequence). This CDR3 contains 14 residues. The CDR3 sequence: CASSQGIKNTEAFF. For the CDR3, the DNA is TGTGCCAGCAGCCAGGGCATAAAGAACACTGAAGCTTTCTTT.

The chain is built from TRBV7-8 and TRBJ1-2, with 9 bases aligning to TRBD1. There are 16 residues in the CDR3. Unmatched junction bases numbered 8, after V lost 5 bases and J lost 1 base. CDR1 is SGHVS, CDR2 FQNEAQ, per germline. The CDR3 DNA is TGTGCCAGCAGCCTAACTGACAGGGGGTTTAACTATGGCTACACCTTC. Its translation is CASSLTDRGFNYGYTF.

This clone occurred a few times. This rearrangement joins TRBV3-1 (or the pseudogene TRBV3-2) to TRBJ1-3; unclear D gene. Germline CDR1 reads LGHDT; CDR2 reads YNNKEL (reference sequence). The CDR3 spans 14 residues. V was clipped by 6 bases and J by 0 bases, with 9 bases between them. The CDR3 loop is CASSLAGSGNTIYF. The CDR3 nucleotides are TGTGCCAGCAGTCTCGCAGGCTCTGGAAACACCATATATTTT.

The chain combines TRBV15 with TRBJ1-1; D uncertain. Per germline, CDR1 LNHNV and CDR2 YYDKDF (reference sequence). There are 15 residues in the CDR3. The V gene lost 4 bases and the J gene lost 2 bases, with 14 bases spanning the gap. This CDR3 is CATSKTLAGNTEAFF. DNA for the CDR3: TGTGCCACCAGCAAAACGTTGGCCGGTAACACTGAAGCTTTCTTT. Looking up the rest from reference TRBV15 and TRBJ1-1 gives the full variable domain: DAMVIQNPRYQVTQFGKPVTLSCSQTLNHNVMYWYQQKSSQAPKLLFHYYDKDFNNEADTPDNFQSRRPNTSFCFLDIRSPGLGDTAMYLCATSKTLAGNTEAFFGQGTRLTVV.